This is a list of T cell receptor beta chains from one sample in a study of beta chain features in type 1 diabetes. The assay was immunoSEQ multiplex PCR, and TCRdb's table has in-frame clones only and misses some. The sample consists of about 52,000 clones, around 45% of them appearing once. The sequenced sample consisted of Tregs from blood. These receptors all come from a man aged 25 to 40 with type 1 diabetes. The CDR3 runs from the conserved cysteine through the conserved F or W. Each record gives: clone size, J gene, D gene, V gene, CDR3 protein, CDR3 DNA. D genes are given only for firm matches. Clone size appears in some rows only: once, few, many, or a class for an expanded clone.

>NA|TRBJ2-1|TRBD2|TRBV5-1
CASNKERERGEQFF
TGCGCCAGCAATAAAGAGCGGGAGAGGGGGGAGCAGTTCTTC
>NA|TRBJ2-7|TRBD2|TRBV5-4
CASSLGGGRDSYEQYF
TGTGCCAGCAGCTTGGGAGGCGGGAGAGACTCCTACGAGCAGTACTTC
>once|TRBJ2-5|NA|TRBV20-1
CSARQETQYF
TGCAGTGCTAGGCAGGAGACCCAGTACTTC
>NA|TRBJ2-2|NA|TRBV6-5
CASSIQGTGELFF
TGTGCCAGCAGTATACAGGGAACCGGGGAGCTGTTTTTT
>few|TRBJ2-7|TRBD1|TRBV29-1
CSVTGTARGEQYF
TGCAGCGTTACCGGGACAGCTCGAGGCGAGCAGTACTTC
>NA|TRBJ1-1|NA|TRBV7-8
CASSGGAEAFF
TGTGCCAGCAGCGGGGGGGCGGAAGCTTTCTTT
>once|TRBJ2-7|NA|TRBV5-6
CASSLPHSYEQYF
TGTGCCAGCAGCTTGCCCCACTCCTACGAGCAGTACTTC
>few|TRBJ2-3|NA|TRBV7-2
CASSLSGGNTQYF
TGTGCCAGCAGCCTCTCGGGGGGCAATACGCAGTATTTT
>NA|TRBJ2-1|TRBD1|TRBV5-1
CASSLGDRGHNEQFF
TGCGCCAGCAGCTTGGGAGACAGGGGCCACAATGAGCAGTTCTTC
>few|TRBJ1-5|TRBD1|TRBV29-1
CSVRQGANGNQPQHF
TGCAGCGTTCGGCAGGGGGCTAACGGCAATCAGCCCCAGCATTTT
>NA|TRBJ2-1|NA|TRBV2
CASSLQGGSYNEQFF
TGTGCCAGCAGCCTACAGGGGGGGTCCTACAATGAGCAGTTCTTC
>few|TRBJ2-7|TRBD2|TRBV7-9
CASTQIAGGRYEQYF
TGTGCCAGCACCCAAATAGCGGGAGGAAGGTACGAGCAGTACTTC
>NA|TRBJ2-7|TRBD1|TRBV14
CASSPYGGTGRYEQYF
TGTGCCAGCAGCCCCTATGGAGGGACAGGGAGATACGAGCAGTACTTC
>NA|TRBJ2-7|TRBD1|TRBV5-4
CASSFDRGYDEQYF
TGTGCCAGCAGCTTCGACAGGGGGTATGACGAGCAGTACTTC
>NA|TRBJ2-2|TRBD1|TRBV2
CASSLVRQGAGELFF
TGTGCCAGCAGCCTAGTTAGGCAGGGGGCCGGGGAGCTATTTTTT
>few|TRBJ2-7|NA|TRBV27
CASRPREDSYEQYF
TGTGCCAGCCGTCCTCGGGAAGACTCCTACGAGCAGTACTTC
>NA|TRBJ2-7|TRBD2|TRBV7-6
CASSLVLAGNEQYF
TGTGCCAGCAGCTTAGTTCTAGCGGGTAACGAGCAGTACTTC
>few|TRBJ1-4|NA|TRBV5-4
CASSSSRGEKLFF
TGCGCCAGCAGCTCCAGCCGAGGGGAAAAACTGTTTTTT
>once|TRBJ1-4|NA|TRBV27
CASSSYRESANEKLFF
TGTGCCAGCAGCTCATACAGGGAGTCGGCTAATGAAAAACTGTTTTTT
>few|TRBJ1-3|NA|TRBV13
CASSLVGHSGNTIYF
TGTGCCAGCAGCTTAGTGGGACACTCTGGAAACACCATATATTTT
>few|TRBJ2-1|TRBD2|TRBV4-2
CASSQGATSGNEQFF
TGTGCCAGCAGCCAAGGTGCCACTAGCGGTAATGAGCAGTTCTTC
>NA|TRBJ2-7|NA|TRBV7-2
CASSLENSYEQYF
TGTGCCAGCAGCTTAGAAAACAGTTACGAGCAGTACTTC
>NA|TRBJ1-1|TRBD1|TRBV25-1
CASSEITGGITEAFF
TGTGCCAGCAGTGAAATAACAGGGGGCATCACTGAAGCTTTCTTT
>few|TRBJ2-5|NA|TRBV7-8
CASSLAGGTQYF
TGTGCCAGCAGCTTAGCCGGGGGGACCCAGTACTTC
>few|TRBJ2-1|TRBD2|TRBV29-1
CSKTKDTSGRYNEQFF
TGCAGCAAAACCAAGGATACTAGCGGGAGATACAATGAGCAGTTCTTC
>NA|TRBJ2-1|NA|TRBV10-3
CAISGSGGQYNEQFF
TGTGCCATCAGTGGGAGCGGAGGGCAGTACAATGAGCAGTTCTTC
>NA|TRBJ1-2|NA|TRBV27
CASSSPGSGYTF
TGTGCCAGCAGTTCTCCAGGGTCTGGCTACACCTTC
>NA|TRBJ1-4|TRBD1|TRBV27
CASSYRGISNEKLFF
TGTGCCAGCAGTTACAGGGGTATATCTAATGAAAAACTGTTTTTT
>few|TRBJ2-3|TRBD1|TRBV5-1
CASSLMATGGTDTQYF
TGCGCCAGCAGCTTGATGGCGACAGGGGGCACAGATACGCAGTATTTT
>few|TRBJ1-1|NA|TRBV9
CASSGAMNTEAFF
TGTGCCAGCTCTGGGGCCATGAACACTGAAGCTTTCTTT
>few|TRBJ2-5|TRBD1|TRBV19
CASSPLQGEWETQYF
TGTGCCAGTAGTCCCCTACAGGGGGAGTGGGAGACCCAGTACTTC
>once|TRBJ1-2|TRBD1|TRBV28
CASSLDRVTYGYTF
TGTGCCAGCAGCCTCGACAGGGTGACCTATGGCTACACCTTC
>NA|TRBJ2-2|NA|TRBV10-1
CARNGAPGELFF
TGCGCCAGGAACGGAGCGCCCGGGGAGCTGTTTTTT
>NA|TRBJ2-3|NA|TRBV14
CASSSGYTQYF
TGTGCCAGCAGCAGCGGGTATACGCAGTATTTT
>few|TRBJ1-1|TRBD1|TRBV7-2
CASSLQGLNTEAFF
TGTGCCAGCAGCCTACAGGGGTTGAACACTGAAGCTTTCTTT
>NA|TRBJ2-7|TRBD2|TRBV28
CASSFLGSGRGFEQYF
TGTGCCAGCAGTTTTTTAGGTAGCGGGAGAGGTTTTGAGCAGTACTTC
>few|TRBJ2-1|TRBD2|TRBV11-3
CASSGGTSGLNEQFF
TGTGCCAGCAGCGGGGGGACTAGCGGACTTAATGAGCAGTTCTTC